This TCR beta chain appears in the sequencing data of a study of blood T cell repertoires in COVID-19. Method: immunoSEQ multiplex PCR; TCRdb's copy keeps in-frame clones and lacks some. The repertoire holds more than 400,000 clones, with 90% as singletons. V lost 4 bases and J 0 bases, leaving 10 bases between the germline ends. Germline V lookup: CDR1 ENHRY, CDR2 SYGVKD. This CDR3 is 15 amino acids long. This chain connects TRBV10-3 to TRBJ2-1; tentative D call: TRBD1 (6 bases). The TCR originated in a man between 18 and 35 years old who had recovered from COVID-19. Material: PBMCs or T cells enriched from blood (not recorded which). CDR3 amino acids: CAISGDKSSYNEQFF. CDR3 coding DNA: TGTGCCATCAGTGGGGACAAAAGCTCCTACAATGAGCAGTTCTTC.